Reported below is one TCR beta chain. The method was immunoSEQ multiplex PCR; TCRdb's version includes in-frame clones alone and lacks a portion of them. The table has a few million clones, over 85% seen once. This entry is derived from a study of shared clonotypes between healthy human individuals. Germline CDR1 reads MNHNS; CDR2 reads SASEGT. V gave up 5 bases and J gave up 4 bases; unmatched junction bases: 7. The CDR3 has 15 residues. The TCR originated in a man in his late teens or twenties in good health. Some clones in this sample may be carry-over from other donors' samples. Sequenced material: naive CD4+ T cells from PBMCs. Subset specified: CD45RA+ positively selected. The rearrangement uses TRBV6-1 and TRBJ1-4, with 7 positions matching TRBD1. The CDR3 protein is CASSSGTEYNEKLFF. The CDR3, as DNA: TGTGCCAGCAGTTCCGGGACAGAATATAATGAAAAACTGTTTTTT.